This paragraph reports one T cell receptor beta chain. Its antigen is still unknown. The record originates from a study of CD8 T cell repertoires and HIV-1 epitope variants. Overall study context: Twenty-five autologous and known Gag and Nef epitope variant peptides each stimulated T cells separately. An uncultured baseline aliquot held 1M T cells.

The method was immunoSEQ multiplex PCR; TCRdb's version includes in-frame clones alone and lacks a portion of them. The data contain several thousand clones, 66% of them seen just once; the ten biggest clones take up around two fifths. Overall study results and limits: Some ten TCR beta clonotypes were antigen-specific, 5 or 6 apparently recognizing autologous or escape variants.

Sequenced: cultured CD8+ T cells derived from PBMCs. The TCR was taken from a male donor with HIV.

The CDR3, as DNA: TGTGCCAGCAGCGTAGGGACAGACACCGGGGAGCTGTTTTTT. It specifies CASSVGTDTGELFF. The chain carries TRBV9 and TRBJ2-2, with D possibly TRBD1 on 6 matching bases. This CDR3 has 14 amino acids. Per germline, CDR1 SGDLS and CDR2 YYNGEE. Deletions cut 0 bases from V and 3 bases from J, with 6 bases between.